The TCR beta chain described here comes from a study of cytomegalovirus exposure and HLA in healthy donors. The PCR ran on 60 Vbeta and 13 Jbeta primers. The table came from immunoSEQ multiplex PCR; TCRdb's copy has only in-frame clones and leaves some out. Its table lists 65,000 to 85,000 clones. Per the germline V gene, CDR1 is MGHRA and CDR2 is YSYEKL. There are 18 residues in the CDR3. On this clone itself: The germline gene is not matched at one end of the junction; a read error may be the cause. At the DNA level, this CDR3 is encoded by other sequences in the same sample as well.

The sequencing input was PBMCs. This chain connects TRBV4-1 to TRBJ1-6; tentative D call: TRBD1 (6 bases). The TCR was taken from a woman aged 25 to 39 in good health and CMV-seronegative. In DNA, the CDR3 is TGCGCCAGCAGCCATCCCCGGACAGATAGGTCCTATAATTCACCCCTACACTTT. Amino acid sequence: CASSHPRTDRSYNSPLHF.